The table lists the clone carrying this T cell receptor beta chain with a count of one. Its matching antigen is unknown. It was from about 21-30 mg of unsorted bulk tissue that RNA and DNA were co-extracted. Starting material of 500 ng total RNA yielded TCR beta cDNA via a constant-region primer. Modified slightly, ARM-PCR produced TCR beta libraries over three nested multiplex PCR rounds. TRBV1-TRBV30 forward and Cbeta reverse primers drove the first two roughly 11-cycle rounds. Each CDR3 protein is one row after TCRdb ran MiXCR on the multiplex PCR reads. This sample yields 95,000 to 100,000 distinct CDR3 sequences, of which 55% to 80% are seen a single time; approximately 12% belongs to the top ten. CDR3 length equals 14 residues. Germline V gives CDR1 SQVTM, CDR2 ANQGSEA. The ends were cut back, 6 bases at V and 5 bases at J, with 18 bases in the middle. This sample is drawn from a study of tumor-infiltrating lymphocytes in primary liver carcinoma. Across the study: Male and female patients aged 30 to 69 years made up the cohort.

Study-wide points: Researchers report that only about 7-24% of top clones turned up in all five tumor regions.

The source is a woman aged 60-75 years with primary liver carcinoma and hepatitis B virus infection. Sequenced: liver tumor tissue from sampling region 2. The subset here: tumor region T2, inferior pole. This chain joins TRBV29-1 and TRBJ2-3, with D possibly matching TRBD1 (5 bases). The CDR3 nucleotides are TGCAGCGTCCACCCCAAGGGGCGCGTAGATACGCAGTATTTT. Its protein product is CSVHPKGRVDTQYF.